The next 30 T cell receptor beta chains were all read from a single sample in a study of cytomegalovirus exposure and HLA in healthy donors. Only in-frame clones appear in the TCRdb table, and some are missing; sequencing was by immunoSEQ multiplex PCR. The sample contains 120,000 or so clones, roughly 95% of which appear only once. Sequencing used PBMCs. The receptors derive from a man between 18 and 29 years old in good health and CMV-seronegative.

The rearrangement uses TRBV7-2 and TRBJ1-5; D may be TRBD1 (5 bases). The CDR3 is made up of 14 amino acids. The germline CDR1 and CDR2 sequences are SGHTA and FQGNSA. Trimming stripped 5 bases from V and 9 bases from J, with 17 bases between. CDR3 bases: TGTGCCAGCAGCCCAGAGGCGGGACCGGTGCCCCAGCATTTT. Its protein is CASSPEAGPVPQHF.

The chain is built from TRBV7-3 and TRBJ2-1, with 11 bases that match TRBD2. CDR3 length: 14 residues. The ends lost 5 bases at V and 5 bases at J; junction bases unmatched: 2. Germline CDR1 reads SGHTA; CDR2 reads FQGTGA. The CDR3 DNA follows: TGTGCCAGCAGCCCGGGACTAGCGGACAATGAGCAGTTCTTC. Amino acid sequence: CASSPGLADNEQFF.

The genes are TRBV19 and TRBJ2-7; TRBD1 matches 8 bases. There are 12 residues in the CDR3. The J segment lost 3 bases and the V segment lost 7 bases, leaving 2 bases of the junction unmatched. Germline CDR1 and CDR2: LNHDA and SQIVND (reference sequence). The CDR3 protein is CASNDRGYEQYF. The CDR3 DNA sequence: TGTGCCAGTAACGACAGGGGCTACGAGCAGTACTTC.

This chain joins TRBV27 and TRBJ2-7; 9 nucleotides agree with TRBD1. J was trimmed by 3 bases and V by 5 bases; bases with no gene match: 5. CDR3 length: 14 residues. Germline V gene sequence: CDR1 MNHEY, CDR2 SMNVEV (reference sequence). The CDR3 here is CASSATGQGYEQYF. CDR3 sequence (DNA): TGTGCCAGCAGTGCAACGGGACAGGGCTACGAGCAGTACTTC.

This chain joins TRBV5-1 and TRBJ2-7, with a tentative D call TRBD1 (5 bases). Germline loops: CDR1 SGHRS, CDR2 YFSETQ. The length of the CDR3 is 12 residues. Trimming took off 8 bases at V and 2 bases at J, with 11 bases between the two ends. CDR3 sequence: CASGPGTYEQYF. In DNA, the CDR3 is TGCGCCAGTGGACCAGGGACCTACGAGCAGTACTTC.

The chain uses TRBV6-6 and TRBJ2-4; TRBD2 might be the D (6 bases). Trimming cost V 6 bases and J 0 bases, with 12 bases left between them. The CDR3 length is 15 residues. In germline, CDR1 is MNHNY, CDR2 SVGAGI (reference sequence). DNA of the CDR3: TGTGCCAGCAGGCCCCAGGGAGGAGCCAAAAACATTCAGTACTTC. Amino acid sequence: CASRPQGGAKNIQYF.

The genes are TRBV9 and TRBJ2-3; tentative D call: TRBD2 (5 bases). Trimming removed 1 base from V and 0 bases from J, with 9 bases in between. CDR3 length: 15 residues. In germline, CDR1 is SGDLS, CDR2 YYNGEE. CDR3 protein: CASSVRTGSTDTQYF. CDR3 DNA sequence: TGTGCCAGCAGCGTAAGGACGGGAAGCACAGATACGCAGTATTTT.

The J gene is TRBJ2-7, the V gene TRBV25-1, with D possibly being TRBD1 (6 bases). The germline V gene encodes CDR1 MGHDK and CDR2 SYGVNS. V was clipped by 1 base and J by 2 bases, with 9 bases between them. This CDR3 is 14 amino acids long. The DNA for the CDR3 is TGTGCCAGCAGTGAATTCGACAGGACCTACGAGCAGTACTTC. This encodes CASSEFDRTYEQYF.

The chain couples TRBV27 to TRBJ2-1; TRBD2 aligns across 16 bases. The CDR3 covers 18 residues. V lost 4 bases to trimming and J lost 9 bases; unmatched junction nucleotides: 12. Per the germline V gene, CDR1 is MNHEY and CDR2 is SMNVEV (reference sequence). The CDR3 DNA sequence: TGTGCCAGCAGTTCCACGGGACTAGCGGGAGGGCGGAGGATTGAGCAGTTCTTC. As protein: CASSSTGLAGGRRIEQFF.

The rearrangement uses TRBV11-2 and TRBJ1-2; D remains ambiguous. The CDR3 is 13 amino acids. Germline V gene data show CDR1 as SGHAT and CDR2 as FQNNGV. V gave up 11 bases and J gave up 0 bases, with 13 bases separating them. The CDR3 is CAVSGGPNYGYTF. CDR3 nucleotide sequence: TGTGCCGTGTCGGGAGGCCCTAACTATGGCTACACCTTC.

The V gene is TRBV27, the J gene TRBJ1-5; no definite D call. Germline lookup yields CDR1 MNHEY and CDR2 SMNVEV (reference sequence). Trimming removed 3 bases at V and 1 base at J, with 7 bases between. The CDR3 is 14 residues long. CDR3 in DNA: TGTGCCAGCAGTTTCCAGGCAAGCAATCAGCCCCAGCATTTT. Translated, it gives CASSFQASNQPQHF.

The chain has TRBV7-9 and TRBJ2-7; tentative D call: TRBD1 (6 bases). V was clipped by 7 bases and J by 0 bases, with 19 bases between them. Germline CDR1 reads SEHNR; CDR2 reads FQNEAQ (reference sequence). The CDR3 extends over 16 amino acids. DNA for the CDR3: TGTGCCAGCAACCTCAGGGGCAGTTTGAGCTCCTACGAGCAGTACTTC. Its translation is CASNLRGSLSSYEQYF.

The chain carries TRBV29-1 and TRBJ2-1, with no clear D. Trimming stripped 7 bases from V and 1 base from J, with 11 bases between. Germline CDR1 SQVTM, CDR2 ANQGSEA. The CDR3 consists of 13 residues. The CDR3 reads CSAMGVSYNEQFF. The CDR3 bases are TGCAGCGCCATGGGCGTGTCCTACAATGAGCAGTTCTTC.

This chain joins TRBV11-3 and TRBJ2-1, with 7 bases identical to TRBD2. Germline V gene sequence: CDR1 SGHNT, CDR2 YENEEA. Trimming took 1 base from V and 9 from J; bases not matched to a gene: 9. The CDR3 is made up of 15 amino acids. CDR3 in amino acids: CASSLGLRESSEQFF. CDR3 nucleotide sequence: TGTGCCAGCAGCTTAGGTTTGCGGGAGTCAAGTGAGCAGTTCTTC.

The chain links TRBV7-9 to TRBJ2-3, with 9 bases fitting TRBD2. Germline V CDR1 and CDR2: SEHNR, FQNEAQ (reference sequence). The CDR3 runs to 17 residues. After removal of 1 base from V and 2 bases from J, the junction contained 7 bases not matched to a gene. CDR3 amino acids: CASSLERLAAFTDTQYF. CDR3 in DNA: TGTGCCAGCAGCTTAGAGAGACTAGCGGCATTCACAGATACGCAGTATTTT. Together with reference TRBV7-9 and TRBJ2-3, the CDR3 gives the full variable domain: DTGVSQNPRHKITKRGQNVTFRCDPISEHNRLYWYRQTLGQGPEFLTYFQNEAQLEKSRLLSDRFSAERPKGSFSTLEIQRTEQGDSAMYLCASSLERLAAFTDTQYFGPGTRLTVL.

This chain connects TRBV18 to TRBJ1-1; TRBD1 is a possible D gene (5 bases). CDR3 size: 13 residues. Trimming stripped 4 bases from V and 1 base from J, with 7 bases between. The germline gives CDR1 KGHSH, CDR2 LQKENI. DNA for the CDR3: TGTGCCAGCTCACTGGACAAGAACACTGAAGCTTTCTTT. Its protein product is CASSLDKNTEAFF.

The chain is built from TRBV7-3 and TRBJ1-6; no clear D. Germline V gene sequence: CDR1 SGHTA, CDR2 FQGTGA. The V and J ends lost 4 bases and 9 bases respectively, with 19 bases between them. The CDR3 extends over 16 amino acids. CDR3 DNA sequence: TGTGCCAGCAGCTCTACCGGGGTCCGCCCGGGTTCACCCCTCCACTTT. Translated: CASSSTGVRPGSPLHF.

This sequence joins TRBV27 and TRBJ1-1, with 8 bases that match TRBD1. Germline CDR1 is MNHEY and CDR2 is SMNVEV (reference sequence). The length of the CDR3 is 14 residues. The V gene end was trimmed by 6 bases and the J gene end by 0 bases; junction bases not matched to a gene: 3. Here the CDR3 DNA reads TGTGCCAGCAGAGGGACAGGCATGAACACTGAAGCTTTCTTT. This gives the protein CASRGTGMNTEAFF.

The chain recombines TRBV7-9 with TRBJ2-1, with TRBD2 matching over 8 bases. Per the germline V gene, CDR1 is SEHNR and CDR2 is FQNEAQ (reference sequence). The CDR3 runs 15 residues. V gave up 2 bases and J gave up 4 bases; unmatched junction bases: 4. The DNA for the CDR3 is TGTGCCAGCAGCTTAAGCGGGGGTGGGTACAATGAGCAGTTCTTC. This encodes CASSLSGGGYNEQFF.

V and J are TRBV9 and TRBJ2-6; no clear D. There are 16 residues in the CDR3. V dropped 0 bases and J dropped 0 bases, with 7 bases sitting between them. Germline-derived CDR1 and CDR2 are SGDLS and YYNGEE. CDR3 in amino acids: CASSVAWASGANVLTF. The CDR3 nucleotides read TGTGCCAGCAGCGTAGCATGGGCCTCTGGGGCCAACGTCCTGACTTTC. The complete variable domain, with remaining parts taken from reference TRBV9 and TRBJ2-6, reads DSGVTQTPKHLITATGQRVTLRCSPRSGDLSVYWYQQSLDQGLQFLIQYYNGEERAKGNILERFSAQQFPDLHSELNLSSLELGDSALYFCASSVAWASGANVLTFGAGSRLTVL.

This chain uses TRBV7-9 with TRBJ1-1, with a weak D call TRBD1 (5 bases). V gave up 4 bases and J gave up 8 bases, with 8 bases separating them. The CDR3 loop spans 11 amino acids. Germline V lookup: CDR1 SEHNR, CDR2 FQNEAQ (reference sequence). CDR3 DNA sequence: TGTGCCAGCAGCTCACGGACAGAAGCTTTCTTT. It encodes CASSSRTEAFF.

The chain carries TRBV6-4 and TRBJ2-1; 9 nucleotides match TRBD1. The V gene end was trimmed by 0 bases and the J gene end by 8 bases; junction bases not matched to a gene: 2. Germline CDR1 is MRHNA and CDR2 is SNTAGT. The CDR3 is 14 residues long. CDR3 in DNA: TGTGCCAGCAGTGACTCGGGACAGGGCCATGAGCAGTTCTTC. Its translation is CASSDSGQGHEQFF.

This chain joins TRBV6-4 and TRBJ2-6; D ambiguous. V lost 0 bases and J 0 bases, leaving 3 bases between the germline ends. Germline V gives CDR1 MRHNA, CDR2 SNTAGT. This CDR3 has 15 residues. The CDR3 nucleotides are TGTGCCAGCAGTGACTCCAGCTCTGGGGCCAACGTCCTGACTTTC. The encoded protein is CASSDSSSGANVLTF.

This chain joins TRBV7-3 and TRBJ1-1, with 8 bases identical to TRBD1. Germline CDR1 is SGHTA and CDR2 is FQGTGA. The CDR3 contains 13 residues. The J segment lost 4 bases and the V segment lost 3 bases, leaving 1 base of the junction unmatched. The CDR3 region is CASSFGQGTEAFF. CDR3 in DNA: TGTGCCAGCAGCTTTGGACAGGGCACTGAAGCTTTCTTT.

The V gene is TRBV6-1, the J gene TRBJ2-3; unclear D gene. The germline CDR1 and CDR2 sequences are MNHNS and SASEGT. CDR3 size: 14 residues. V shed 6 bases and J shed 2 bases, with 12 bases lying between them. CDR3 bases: TGTGCCAGCAGGGAGCCTACACCCACAGATACGCAGTATTTT. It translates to CASREPTPTDTQYF.

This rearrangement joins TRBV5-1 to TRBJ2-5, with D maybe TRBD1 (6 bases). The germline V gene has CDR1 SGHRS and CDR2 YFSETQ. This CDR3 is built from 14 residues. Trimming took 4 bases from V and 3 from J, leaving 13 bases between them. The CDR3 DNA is TGCGCCAGCAGCCCCCGGGACACTAAAGAGACCCAGTACTTC. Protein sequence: CASSPRDTKETQYF.

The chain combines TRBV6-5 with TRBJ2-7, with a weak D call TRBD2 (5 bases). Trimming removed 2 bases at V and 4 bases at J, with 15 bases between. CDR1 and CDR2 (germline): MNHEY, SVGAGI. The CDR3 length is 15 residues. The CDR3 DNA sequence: TGTGCCAGCAGTTACGGAGGAGGTAGGGAGTACGAGCAGTACTTC. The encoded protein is CASSYGGGREYEQYF.

CDR3: CASSQEAGQGTYSNQPQHF. The CDR3, as DNA: TGCGCCAGCAGCCAAGAGGCGGGCCAGGGGACGTATAGCAATCAGCCCCAGCATTTT. The rearrangement links TRBV4-3 to TRBJ1-5, with D possibly TRBD1 on 6 matching bases. CDR1 is LGHNA and CDR2 is YSLEER in the germline V gene. CDR3 size: 19 residues. The V end lost 0 bases, the J end lost 0 bases, and 18 bases lay between the germline ends.

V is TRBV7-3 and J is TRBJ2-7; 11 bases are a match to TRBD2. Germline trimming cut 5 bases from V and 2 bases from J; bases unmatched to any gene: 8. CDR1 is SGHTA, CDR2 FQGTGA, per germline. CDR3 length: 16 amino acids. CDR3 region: CASSIEGTSGTYEQYF. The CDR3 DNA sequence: TGTGCCAGCAGCATCGAGGGGACTAGCGGAACCTACGAGCAGTACTTC.

The CDR3: CASSRSPGQETQYF. CDR3 bases: TGTGCCAGCAGCCGAAGTCCAGGGCAGGAGACCCAGTACTTC. The chain has TRBV9 and TRBJ2-5, with a tentative D call TRBD1 (5 bases). This CDR3 contains 14 residues. The V gene's germline CDR1 is SGDLS and CDR2 YYNGEE. V was shortened by 4 bases and J by 5 bases, with 15 bases between the two germline ends.